This is a list of T cell receptor beta chains from one sample in a study of blood T cell repertoires in COVID-19. Assay used: immunoSEQ multiplex PCR; TCRdb lists only in-frame clones, some missing. The sample contains about 400,000 clones, more than 75% of which appear only once. Source material: peripheral blood. Receptors originate from a human donor in a cohort sampled during active COVID-19. Both conserved end residues are part of each CDR3. The order of the fields is V gene, J gene, CDR3 length, CDR3 protein.

>TRBV5-1|TRBJ2-7|15
CASSLGQGSIYEQYF
>TRBV7-8|TRBJ2-5|12
CASSFTQETQYF
>TRBV6-6|TRBJ2-7|14
CASISGTELYEQYF
>TRBV24-1|TRBJ2-2|13
CATSAGFGGELFF
>TRBV5-1|TRBJ1-1|13
CASRGVGDTEAFF
>TRBV7-8|TRBJ1-5|13
CASSLVGMGPQHF
>TRBV7-7|TRBJ2-2|15
CASSPGTGRAGELFF
>TRBV6-5|TRBJ2-5|14
CASSYSRGEETQYF
>TRBV20-1|TRBJ1-2|14
CSASSEDKLYGYTF
>TRBV30|TRBJ1-5|14
CAWSGPGVNQPQHF
>TRBV25-1|TRBJ2-3|16
CASSEYRGFETDTQYF
>TRBV7-8|TRBJ2-7|15
CASSPWGGGAHEQYF
>TRBV5-1|TRBJ1-1|15
CASSLDAQGDTEAFF
>TRBV3-1/TRBV3-2|TRBJ2-7|13
CASSPSAAYEQYF
>TRBV7-3|TRBJ2-1|15
CASSLIAGGDNEQFF
>TRBV29-1|TRBJ1-2|12
CSVVKGQGGYTF
>TRBV6-1|TRBJ1-5|16
CASSDHLGQGDQPQHF
>TRBV5-1|TRBJ1-2|17
CASSLKYRGQTNYGYTF
>TRBV7-8|TRBJ2-2|16
CASSLFSGGNTGELFF
>TRBV7-6|TRBJ1-6|15
CASSLSTRRDSPLHF
>TRBV7-2|TRBJ2-1|14
CASRIRQGYNEQFF
>TRBV7-2|TRBJ1-1|12
CASSFQGSEAFF
>TRBV3-1/TRBV3-2|TRBJ1-4|17
CASSQDLGPGANEKLFF
>TRBV11-2|TRBJ2-3|14
CASSWGTSGVTQYF
>TRBV6-5|TRBJ2-3|11
CASIGADTQYF
>TRBV15|TRBJ2-1|14
CATRTSGRYNEQFF
>TRBV28|TRBJ2-5|15
CASFKAGGFGETQYF
>TRBV7-3|TRBJ2-5|12
CASSLSSGTQYF
>TRBV4-2|TRBJ1-2|11
CASSQDLGYTF
>TRBV7-2|TRBJ2-7|15
CASSFGTGPHHEQYF
>TRBV2|TRBJ1-1|13
CASRLQGVAEAFF
>TRBV28|TRBJ2-5|14
CASSSRGSKETQYF
>TRBV4-1|TRBJ1-5|18
CASSPSDREIYSNQPQHF